The rows below give T cell receptor beta chains drawn from one sample of a study of T cell responses to AZD1222 COVID-19 vaccine. Clones were sequenced by immunoSEQ multiplex PCR, and TCRdb holds only the in-frame ones, with some missing. The sample records tens of thousands of clones, about 91% being singletons. The sequencing here drew on peripheral blood, taken 28 days after the second AZD1222 dose. These receptors were collected from an adult who received the AZD1222 COVID-19 vaccine. Both conserved end residues are trimmed from each CDR3.

v_gene	j_gene	CDR3aa
TRBV9	TRBJ2-3	ASSVAFTDTQY
TRBV3-1/TRBV3-2	TRBJ2-3	ASSQDNRKGTQY
TRBV5-1	TRBJ2-5	ASSLYALGTQY
TRBV18	TRBJ1-3	ASSPKTAGNTIY
TRBV9	TRBJ2-7	ASSVGGQGPYEQY
TRBV2	TRBJ1-5	ASSEDQGNSNQPQH
TRBV28	TRBJ1-5	ASSGTVLNQPQH
TRBV27	TRBJ2-7	ASMGQGRSLEQY
TRBV9	TRBJ2-3	ASSVTAISTDTQY
TRBV5-1	TRBJ2-2	ASSLVAGGPNTGELF
TRBV24-1	TRBJ1-2	ATSEGGYGYT
TRBV19	TRBJ2-3	ASSEISGGAPY
TRBV29-1	TRBJ1-2	SVDLWGRQGGYT
TRBV13	TRBJ2-7	ASSFIQGAREQY
TRBV19	TRBJ2-2	ASSISQGGVGELF
TRBV10-3	TRBJ1-1	ATRDPKLQVL